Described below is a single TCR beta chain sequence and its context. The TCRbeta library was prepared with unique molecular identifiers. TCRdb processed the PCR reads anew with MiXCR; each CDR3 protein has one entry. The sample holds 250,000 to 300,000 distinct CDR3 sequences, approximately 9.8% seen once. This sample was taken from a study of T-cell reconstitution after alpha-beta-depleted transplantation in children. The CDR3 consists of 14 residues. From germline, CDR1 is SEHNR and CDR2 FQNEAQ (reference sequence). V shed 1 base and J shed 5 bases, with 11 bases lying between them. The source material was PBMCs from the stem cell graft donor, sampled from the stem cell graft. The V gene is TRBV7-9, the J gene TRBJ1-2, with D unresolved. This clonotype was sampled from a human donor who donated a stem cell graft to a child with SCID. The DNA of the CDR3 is TGTGCCAGCAGCTTAGGGCAGGTGCGGTATGGCTACACCTTC. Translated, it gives CASSLGQVRYGYTF.